A selection of T cell receptor beta chains follows, all from one sample in a study of post-analysis software for immune sequencing data. MiXCR, applied by TCRdb to the PCR reads, yields one record per CDR3 protein. The sample has hundreds of thousands of distinct CDR3 sequences, approximately 60% seen once. What was sequenced was blood. These TCRs come from a girl aged 2 to 10 with multiple sclerosis. Each CDR3 is given with its conserved first and last residue. The D gene is left open where the match is weak. Not every row has a clone size; where given, it reads once, few, many or a size class.

13 - TRBJ1-2 TRBV12-3/TRBV12-4 - CASRQGLRRGYTF TGTGCCAGCAGACAGGGCCTGCGGCGTGGCTACACCTTC
16 - TRBJ2-6 TRBV28 - CASSLWGENGASVPTF TGTGCCAGCAGTTTGTGGGGGGAGAACGGGGCCAGCGTCCCGACTTTC
14 - TRBJ2-1 TRBV11-1 - CASSLGTVSHEQFF TGTGCCAGCAGCTTAGGTACGGTATCTCACGAGCAGTTCTTC
13 - TRBJ2-3 TRBV10-3 - CAIQAPTSDTQYF TGTGCCATCCAAGCGCCAACTTCAGATACGCAGTATTTT
16 TRBD2 TRBJ2-3 TRBV5-1 - CASNRLAGSGTDTQYF TGCGCCAGCAATCGGCTAGCGGGAAGTGGCACAGATACGCAGTATTTT
15 - TRBJ2-3 TRBV18 - CASSPDSWGADTQYF TGTGCCAGCTCACCGGACAGTTGGGGTGCAGATACGCAGTATTTT
13 TRBD2 TRBJ2-1 TRBV5-5 few CASTLPGGNEQFF TGTGCCAGCACCCTTCCGGGGGGAAATGAGCAGTTCTTC
15 - TRBJ1-5 TRBV3-1 - CASSQGGASNQPQHF TGTGCCAGCAGCCAAGGGGGGGCTAGCAATCAGCCCCAGCATTTT
15 - TRBJ2-7 TRBV29-1 - CSVEEKGRAGYEQYF TGCAGCGTTGAAGAGAAGGGTAGGGCAGGCTACGAGCAGTACTTC
14 TRBD2 TRBJ2-3 TRBV12-3/TRBV12-4 - CASTLLREGDTQYF TGTGCCAGCACCCTACTGAGGGAGGGCGATACGCAGTATTTT
13 - TRBJ2-7 TRBV28 - CASERGGNYEQYF TGTGCCAGCGAACGCGGGGGCAACTACGAGCAGTACTTC
17 - TRBJ2-5 TRBV3-1 - CASSHRVRGPTQETQYF TGTGCCAGCAGCCATAGAGTACGGGGACCGACCCAAGAGACCCAGTACTTC
15 - TRBJ2-1 TRBV24-1 few CATSDSWGRNNEQFF TGTGCCACCAGTGATTCGTGGGGTAGAAACAATGAGCAGTTCTTC
15 TRBD2 TRBJ2-4 TRBV6-6 few CASSSSGGAKNIQYF TGTGCCAGCAGTTCTAGCGGGGGGGCCAAAAACATTCAGTACTTC
14 TRBD1 TRBJ1-6 TRBV5-1 - CASSEGQDNSPLHF TGCGCCAGCAGCGAGGGACAGGATAATTCACCCCTCCACTTT
17 - TRBJ1-2 TRBV12-3/TRBV12-4 - CASSLILGGIYTYGYTF TGTGCCAGCAGTTTAATTTTGGGGGGGATCTACACCTATGGCTACACCTTC
14 - TRBJ2-7 TRBV9 - CASSVDSRGYEQYF TGTGCCAGCAGCGTTGATAGCAGGGGTTACGAGCAGTACTTC
15 - TRBJ2-4 TRBV5-1 - CASSSLDSTKNIQYF TGCGCCAGCAGCTCCTTAGACAGTACCAAAAACATTCAGTACTTC
14 - TRBJ1-2 TRBV13 - CASSLGGGAQGYTF TGTGCCAGCAGCTTAGGTGGGGGGGCGCAAGGCTACACCTTC
16 - TRBJ2-3 TRBV7-2 - CASSTRGAGSTDTQYF TGTGCCAGCAGCACAAGGGGAGCAGGGAGCACAGATACGCAGTATTTT
14 - TRBJ2-1 TRBV3-1 - CASSLMGSYNEQFF TGTGCCAGCAGCCTTATGGGCTCCTACAATGAGCAGTTCTTC
17 TRBD2 TRBJ2-3 TRBV20-1 once CSASRGSGSLRTDTQYF TGCAGTGCTAGTCGGGGTAGCGGGAGCTTGCGCACAGATACGCAGTATTTT
14 - TRBJ2-3 TRBV9 - CASSVAGSADTQYF TGTGCCAGCAGCGTAGCCGGGAGCGCAGATACGCAGTATTTT
14 - TRBJ2-3 TRBV10-3 - CAISEVGTTDTQYF TGTGCCATCAGTGAAGTGGGCACCACAGATACGCAGTATTTT
14 TRBD1 TRBJ2-3 TRBV5-1 - CASSLERGQDTQYF TGCGCCAGCAGCTTGGAGAGGGGGCAAGATACGCAGTATTTT